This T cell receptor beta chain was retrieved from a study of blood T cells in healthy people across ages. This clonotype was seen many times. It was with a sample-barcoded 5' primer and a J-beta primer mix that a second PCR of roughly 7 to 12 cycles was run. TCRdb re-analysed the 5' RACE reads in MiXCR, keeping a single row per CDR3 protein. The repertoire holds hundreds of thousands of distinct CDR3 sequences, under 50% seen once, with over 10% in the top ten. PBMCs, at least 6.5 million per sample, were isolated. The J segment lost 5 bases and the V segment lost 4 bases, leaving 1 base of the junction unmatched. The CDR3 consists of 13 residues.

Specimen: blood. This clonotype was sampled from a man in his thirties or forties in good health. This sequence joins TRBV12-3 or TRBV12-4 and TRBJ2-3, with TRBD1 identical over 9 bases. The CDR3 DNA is TGTGCCAGCAGTTCGGACAGGGGAGATACGCAGTATTTT. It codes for CASSSDRGDTQYF.